The present T cell receptor (beta chain) was sequenced within a study of blood T cell repertoires in COVID-19 (dated by TCRdb to 2018 to 2021). With regard to the full study: Samples covering the acute and convalescent phases of COVID-19 were provided by collaborators in the United States, Italy and Spain. Where HLA class I and class II types were available, the types were taken from metadata supplied by the sample provider, not from assay-based typing. Samples came from the ongoing ImmuneRACE study (first 160 participants) plus 1,254 subjects from 6 global collaborators. A de-identified subject ID, COVID-19 status, age in years and sex were almost always included in the sample metadata. The material from the prospective study consisted of cDNA or gDNA derived from T cells, B-cell-depleted T cells, or PBMCs. The repertoires were made available in a free public database intended to serve as a resource for research on the immune response to SARS-CoV-2. Deeply sampled blood TCRbeta repertoires from subjects exposed to, actively infected with, or recovered from COVID-19 were included in the dataset.

Paper-wide results and their limitations: Clinical and demographic metadata were provided uncurated, with the amount varying by source and participant.

Note on this clone: Its target antigen remains unknown. No base-level quality is on record; no much larger clone is a single base apart.

TCRbeta CDR3 regions were amplified from genomic DNA by means of the immunoSEQ Assay, a bias-controlled multiplex PCR. In the paper's pipeline: The number of nucleated cells in each sample was estimated by amplification of reference gene primers within the assay. To quantify the absolute abundance of each unique TCRbeta CDR3 rearrangement, sequence reads were collapsed and filtered. For each sample, productive Simpson clonality was calculated as the square root of Simpson's diversity index over productive rearrangements. TCRdb re-hosts the immuneACCESS table, in-frame sequences only. Its copies lack some clones; in the studies checked, an unresolved V gene accounts for under half of them, and the cause for the rest is not known. V and J calls and clone size are given by that table; D and trimming were obtained from the DNA. The sample records over 250,000 clones, approximately 90% of which are singletons. The ten largest clones add up to around 2% of the sample.

In Seattle, one collaborating source enrolled patients while the infection was active and tracked those patients longitudinally over the course of disease. The collaborating institutions used their own protocols to collect whole blood in K2EDTA tubes. Collaborator samples were shipped for TCRbeta analysis as frozen whole blood, isolated PBMCs, or DNA extracted from either sample type. CDR1 and CDR2 were assigned from the germline V gene (reference sequence) as LNHDA and SQIVND. The CDR3 starts with the cysteine, ends with the phenylalanine, and has 15 residues. The only DNA kept is the CDR3, 45 bases in frame from the first base. The V and J ends are trimmed by 2 bases and 0 bases, leaving 10 bases between them.

The TCR sequence derives from a woman aged 30 to 39 with COVID-19, enrolled during active disease. The sample comprised peripheral blood. The chain links TRBV19 with TRBJ1-1, and TRBD1 may be the D gene, going by 6 matching bases. CDR3 loop: CASSITGLMNTEAFF. The DNA sequence follows: TGTGCCAGTAGTATAACAGGGCTCATGAACACTGAAGCTTTCTTT.